The T cell receptor (beta chain) under discussion was sequenced for a study of Ad26.COV2.S vaccination and SARS-CoV-2 variants. Study findings and constraints: Quantification of TCR breadth and depth may have yielded underestimates of total T cell responses.

As to treatment: 15 to 20 received Ad26.COV2.S at low or high dose, single or two shots; several received placebo; per-sample allocation not given. It was on day 63 after the first vaccine or placebo injection that samples were taken. Only one count was recorded for this clone. What it binds is unknown. The germline CDR1 and CDR2 sequences are MNHEY and SVGEGT. The CDR3 is 17 amino acids. The V end was cut by 2 bases, the J end by 3 bases, with 17 bases between. Some clones are missing from TCRdb's copy, which holds only in-frame ones; the method was immunoSEQ multiplex PCR. The table lists around 400,000 clones, approximately 92% of them singletons.

This material consisted of peripheral blood, taken in a trial of Ad26.COV2.S vaccine versus placebo. The chain couples TRBV6-2 or TRBV6-3 to TRBJ1-5; tentative D call: TRBD1 (5 bases). This clonotype was sampled from a person aged 18-65 years who received the Ad26.COV2.S COVID-19 vaccine or a placebo. In DNA, the CDR3 is TGTGCCAGCAGTTACACCCCCGGGGGGACTGACAATCAGCCCCAGCATTTT. Translation gives CASSYTPGGTDNQPQHF.